The 6 T cell receptor beta chains below were found in one sample sequenced in a study of shared clonotypes between healthy human individuals. Data came from immunoSEQ multiplex PCR; TCRdb stores just in-frame clones and leaves some out. Seen here are under 1,100,000 clones, approximately 76% observed once, and the top ten hold approximately 1.5%. Sequenced input: memory CD4+ T cells sorted from blood. Subset reported: CD45RA-negative fraction. Source of these receptors: a man younger than 35 in good health.

Concerning this clone itself: The same CDR3 also results from other DNA sequences found in this sample. The V call is TRBV5-6, the J call TRBJ1-2; 8 positions match TRBD1. This CDR3 comprises 14 residues. The germline V gene has CDR1 SGHDT and CDR2 YYEEEE. Losses at the gene ends were 0 bases for V and 3 bases for J; bases not matched to a gene: 1. The CDR3 protein is CASSLGQGYYGYTF. CDR3 sequence (DNA): TGTGCCAGCAGCTTGGGACAGGGGTACTATGGCTACACCTTC.

The chain uses TRBV7-2 and TRBJ2-5; unclear D gene. Germline V lookup: CDR1 SGHTA, CDR2 FQGNSA. This CDR3 comprises 12 residues. V lost 2 bases to trimming and J lost 4 bases, with 5 bases between them. The CDR3 DNA follows: TGTGCCAGCAGCTTATTACGAGAGACCCAGTACTTC. Protein: CASSLLRETQYF.

This clone occurred a few times. The CDR3 loop reads CASSLLGVIPSVYGYTF. The CDR3, as DNA: TGTGCCAGCAGCTTGTTGGGAGTTATTCCCTCGGTCTATGGCTACACCTTC. The genes are TRBV5-4 and TRBJ1-2; D gene ambiguous. The CDR3 covers 17 residues. V lost 1 base to trimming and J lost 4 bases, with 20 bases between them. The germline gives CDR1 SGHNT, CDR2 YYREEE (reference sequence). Complete variable domain (other parts from reference TRBV5-4 and TRBJ1-2): ETGVTQSPTHLIKTRGQQVTLRCSSQSGHNTVSWYQQALGQGPQFIFQYYREEENGRGNFPPRFSGLQFPNYSSELNVNALELDDSALYLCASSLLGVIPSVYGYTFGSGTRLTVV.

About this clone itself: The same CDR3 arises from other DNA sequences in this sample as well. The rearrangement uses TRBV6-5 and TRBJ1-1; 10 bases map to TRBD1. The CDR3 loop spans 14 amino acids. Germline V gives CDR1 MNHEY, CDR2 SVGAGI. With V trimmed by 5 bases and J by 5 bases, 5 bases remained unmatched. The CDR3 spells CASSTGTGVTEAFF. The CDR3 nucleotides read TGTGCCAGCAGTACCGGGACAGGGGTGACTGAAGCTTTCTTT.

The chain couples TRBV9 to TRBJ1-2; D is undetermined. Germline CDR1 SGDLS, CDR2 YYNGEE. With 5 bases removed from V and 4 bases from J, the gap between germline ends came to 18 bases. This CDR3 region has 15 residues. CDR3 in DNA: TGTGCCAGCAGTAACATTCGCGGCGGATCCTATGGCTACACCTTC. It codes for CASSNIRGGSYGYTF. The full variable domain, its missing parts supplied by reference TRBV9 and TRBJ1-2, is DSGVTQTPKHLITATGQRVTLRCSPRSGDLSVYWYQQSLDQGLQFLIQYYNGEERAKGNILERFSAQQFPDLHSELNLSSLELGDSALYFCASSNIRGGSYGYTFGSGTRLTVV.

The V gene is TRBV7-3, the J gene TRBJ1-6; a possible D gene is TRBD1 (5 bases). The germline V gene encodes CDR1 SGHTA and CDR2 FQGTGA. V dropped 5 bases and J dropped 9 bases, with 20 bases sitting between them. This CDR3 comprises 16 residues. The CDR3 bases are TGTGCCAGCAGCGCCAGGCCAGTGGCTGGGGGTTCACCCCTCCACTTT. Protein: CASSARPVAGGSPLHF.